The present entry profiles one T cell receptor beta chain with its context. Antigen unknown. These data come from a study of T-cell memory formation after mild COVID-19. Germline V gives CDR1 KGHDR, CDR2 SFDVKD. The V gene end was trimmed by 7 bases and the J gene end by 6 bases; junction bases not matched to a gene: 14. The CDR3 is 17 residues long. Study-level points and caveats: The study found contracting CD4+ clones mainly in CM and EM and contracting CD8+ clones in EMRA.

TCRdb re-derived calls from the 5' RACE reads in MiXCR, one entry per CDR3 protein. The top ten clones hold under 15% of a sample with approximately 410,000 distinct CDR3 sequences, less than 25% of them seen once. This TCR was sampled from an adult woman who had mild COVID-19 (a few samples of this study predate the infection). Cell type and time point are not known. This chain joins TRBV24-1 and TRBJ2-2; 9 nucleotides match TRBD2. Sequenced input: PBMCs or a T cell subset sorted from them (not recorded which). The DNA of the CDR3 is TGTGCCACCAGCGTCCCTCTTAGCGGGAGTAAATCCGGGGAGCTGTTTTTT. This gives the protein CATSVPLSGSKSGELFF.